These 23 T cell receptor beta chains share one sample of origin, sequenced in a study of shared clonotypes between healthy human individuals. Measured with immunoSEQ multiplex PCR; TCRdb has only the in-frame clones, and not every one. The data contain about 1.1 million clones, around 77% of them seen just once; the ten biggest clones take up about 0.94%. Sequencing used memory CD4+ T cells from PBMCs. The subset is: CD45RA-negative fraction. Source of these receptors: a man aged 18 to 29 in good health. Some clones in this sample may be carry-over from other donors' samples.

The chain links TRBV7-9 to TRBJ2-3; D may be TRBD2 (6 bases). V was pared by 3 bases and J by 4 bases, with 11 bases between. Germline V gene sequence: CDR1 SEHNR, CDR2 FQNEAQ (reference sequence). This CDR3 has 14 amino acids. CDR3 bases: TGTGCCAGCAGCTTCGGGACTTCTTCAGATACGCAGTATTTT. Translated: CASSFGTSSDTQYF.

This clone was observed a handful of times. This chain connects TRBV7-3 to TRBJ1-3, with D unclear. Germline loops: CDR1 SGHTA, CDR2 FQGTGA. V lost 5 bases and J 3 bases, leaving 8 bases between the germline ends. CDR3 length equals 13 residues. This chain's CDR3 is CASSRMLGNTIYF. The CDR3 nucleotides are TGTGCCAGCAGCCGAATGCTTGGAAACACCATATATTTT.

The CDR3 DNA sequence: TGTGCCAGCAGTAATTATCGGGGTTCTCTATACGGGTACACCTTC. Amino acids: CASSNYRGSLYGYTF. The genes are TRBV5-4 and TRBJ1-2; D gene uncertain. Trimming cost V 5 bases and J 11 bases, with 25 bases left between them. This CDR3 is built from 15 residues. CDR1 is SGHNT, CDR2 YYREEE, per germline (reference sequence).

DNA for the CDR3: TGTGCCAGCAGCCAAGACCAGCGAGGGGGGGAAGAGACCCAGTACTTC. Translating it yields CASSQDQRGGEETQYF. The chain has TRBV14 and TRBJ2-5; D may be TRBD2 (7 bases). This CDR3 region has 16 residues. V dropped 0 bases and J dropped 3 bases, with 14 bases sitting between them. The germline CDR1 and CDR2 sequences are SGHDN and FVKESK.

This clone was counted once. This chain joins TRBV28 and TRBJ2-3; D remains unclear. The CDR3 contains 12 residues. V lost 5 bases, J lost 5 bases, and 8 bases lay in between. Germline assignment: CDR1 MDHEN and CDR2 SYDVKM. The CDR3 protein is CASSPTKDTQYF. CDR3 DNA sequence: TGTGCCAGCAGTCCTACTAAAGATACGCAGTATTTT.

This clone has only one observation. The CDR3 sequence: CASRGQGMGPPLHF. CDR3 nucleotides: TGTGCCAGCAGGGGACAGGGAATGGGACCACCCCTCCACTTT. J is TRBJ1-6 and V is TRBV6-1, with TRBD1 identical over 9 bases. Germline V gene sequence: CDR1 MNHNS, CDR2 SASEGT. This CDR3 has 14 residues. Trimming took 6 bases from V and 11 from J; bases not matched to a gene: 8.

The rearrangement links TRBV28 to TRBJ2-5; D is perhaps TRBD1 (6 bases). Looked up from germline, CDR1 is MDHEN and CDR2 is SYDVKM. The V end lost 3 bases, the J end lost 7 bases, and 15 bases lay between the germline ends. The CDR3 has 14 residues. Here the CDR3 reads CASSLAGVAGTQYF. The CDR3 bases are TGTGCCAGCAGTTTGGCAGGGGTGGCAGGGACCCAGTACTTC.

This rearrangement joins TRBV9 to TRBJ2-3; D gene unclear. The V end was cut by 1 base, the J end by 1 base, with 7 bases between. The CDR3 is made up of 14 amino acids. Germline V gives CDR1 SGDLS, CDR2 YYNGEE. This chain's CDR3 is CASSVRQGTDTQYF. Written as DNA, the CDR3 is TGTGCCAGCAGCGTACGGCAGGGCACAGATACGCAGTATTTT. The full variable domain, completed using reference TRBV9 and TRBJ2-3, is DSGVTQTPKHLITATGQRVTLRCSPRSGDLSVYWYQQSLDQGLQFLIQYYNGEERAKGNILERFSAQQFPDLHSELNLSSLELGDSALYFCASSVRQGTDTQYFGPGTRLTVL.

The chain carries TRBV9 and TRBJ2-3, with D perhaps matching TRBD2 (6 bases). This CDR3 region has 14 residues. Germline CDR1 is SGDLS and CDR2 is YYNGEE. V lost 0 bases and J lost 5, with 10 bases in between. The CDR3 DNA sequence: TGTGCCAGCAGCGTAGGGGCGGGACGAGATACGCAGTATTTT. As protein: CASSVGAGRDTQYF.

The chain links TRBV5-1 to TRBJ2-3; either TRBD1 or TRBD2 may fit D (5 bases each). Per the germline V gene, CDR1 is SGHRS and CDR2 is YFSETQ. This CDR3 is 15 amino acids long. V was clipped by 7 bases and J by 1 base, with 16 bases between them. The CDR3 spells CASFSGRARTDTQYF. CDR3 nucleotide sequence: TGCGCCAGCTTTTCGGGGCGGGCGCGCACAGATACGCAGTATTTT. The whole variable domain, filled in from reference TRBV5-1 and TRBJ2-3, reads KAGVTQTPRYLIKTRGQQVTLSCSPISGHRSVSWYQQTPGQGLQFLFEYFSETQRNKGNFPGRFSGRQFSNSRSEMNVSTLELGDSALYLCASFSGRARTDTQYFGPGTRLTVL.

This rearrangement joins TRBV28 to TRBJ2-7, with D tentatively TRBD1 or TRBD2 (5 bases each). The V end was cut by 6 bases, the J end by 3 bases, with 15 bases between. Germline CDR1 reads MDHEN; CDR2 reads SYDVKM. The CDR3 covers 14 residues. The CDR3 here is CASSRRGRSYEQYF. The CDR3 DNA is TGTGCCAGCAGCCGACGGGGACGGAGCTACGAGCAGTACTTC.

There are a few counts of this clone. CDR3 sequence: CASSSITGGGGEKLFF. As DNA, the CDR3 is TGTGCCAGCAGTTCAATAACAGGGGGCGGAGGTGAAAAACTGTTTTTT. This chain joins TRBV27 and TRBJ1-4; 9 bases are shared with TRBD1. Trimming took 4 bases from V and 7 from J; bases not matched to a gene: 10. The CDR3 has 16 residues. Germline V gene sequence: CDR1 MNHEY, CDR2 SMNVEV (reference sequence). The entire variable domain, with the rest obtained from reference TRBV27 and TRBJ1-4, is as follows: EAQVTQNPRYLITVTGKKLTVTCSQNMNHEYMSWYRQDPGLGLRQIYYSMNVEVTDKGDVPEGYKVSRKEKRNFPLILESPSPNQTSLYFCASSSITGGGGEKLFFGSGTQLSVL.

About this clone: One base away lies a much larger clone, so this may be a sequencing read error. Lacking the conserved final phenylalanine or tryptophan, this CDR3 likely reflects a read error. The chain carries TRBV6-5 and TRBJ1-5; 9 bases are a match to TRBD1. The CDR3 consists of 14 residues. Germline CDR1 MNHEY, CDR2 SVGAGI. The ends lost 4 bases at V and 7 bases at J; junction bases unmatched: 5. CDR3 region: CASSWGQGEQPQHS. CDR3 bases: TGTGCCAGCAGTTGGGGACAGGGCGAACAGCCCCAGCATTCT.

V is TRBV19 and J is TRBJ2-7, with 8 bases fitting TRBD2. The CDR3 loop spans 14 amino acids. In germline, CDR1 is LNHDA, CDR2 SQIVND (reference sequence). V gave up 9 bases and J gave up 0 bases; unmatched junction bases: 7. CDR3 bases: TGTGCCAGCACCCGGGGGGGGTCCTCCTACGAGCAGTACTTC. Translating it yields CASTRGGSSYEQYF.

The CDR3 loop reads CASSAGLAGGLETQYF. In nucleotides, the CDR3 is TGTGCCAGCAGTGCCGGACTAGCGGGAGGGTTGGAGACCCAGTACTTC. This sequence joins TRBV2 and TRBJ2-5, with 15 bases identical to TRBD2. From germline, CDR1 is SNHLY and CDR2 FYNNEI. With V trimmed by 4 bases and J by 5 bases, 5 bases remained unmatched. The CDR3 runs 16 residues.

The CDR3 sequence is CASSQFGLLAETYEQYF. The CDR3 nucleotides read TGCGCCAGCAGCCAATTTGGACTCCTAGCGGAAACCTACGAGCAGTACTTC. V is TRBV4-1 and J is TRBJ2-7, with 7 bases lining up with TRBD2. V lost 2 bases, J lost 2 bases, and 12 bases stayed unmatched. The germline V gene encodes CDR1 MGHRA and CDR2 YSYEKL. The CDR3 covers 17 residues.

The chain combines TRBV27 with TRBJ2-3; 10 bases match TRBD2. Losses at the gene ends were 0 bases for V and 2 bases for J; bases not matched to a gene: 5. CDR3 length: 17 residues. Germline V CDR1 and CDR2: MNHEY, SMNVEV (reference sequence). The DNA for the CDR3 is TGTGCCAGCAGTTTATCGCGAGCGGGAGGGCCCACAGATACGCAGTATTTT. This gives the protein CASSLSRAGGPTDTQYF.

The CDR3 DNA is TGTGCCAGCAGTCTGTCCGGGACTAGCGGGAAGAGGTCCGAGCAGTACTTC. This codes for CASSLSGTSGKRSEQYF. This chain uses TRBV28 with TRBJ2-7; 13 nucleotides agree with TRBD2. The CDR3 runs to 17 residues. V lost 5 bases, J lost 6 bases, and 13 bases stayed unmatched. CDR1 and CDR2 from the germline V gene are MDHEN and SYDVKM.

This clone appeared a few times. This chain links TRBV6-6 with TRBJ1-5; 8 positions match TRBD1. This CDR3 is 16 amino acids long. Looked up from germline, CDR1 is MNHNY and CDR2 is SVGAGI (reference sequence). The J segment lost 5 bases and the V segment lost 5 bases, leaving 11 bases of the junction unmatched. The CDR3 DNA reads TGTGCCAGCAGTGCCCAGGGGGCGGCGTTGGATCAGCCCCAGCATTTT. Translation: CASSAQGAALDQPQHF.

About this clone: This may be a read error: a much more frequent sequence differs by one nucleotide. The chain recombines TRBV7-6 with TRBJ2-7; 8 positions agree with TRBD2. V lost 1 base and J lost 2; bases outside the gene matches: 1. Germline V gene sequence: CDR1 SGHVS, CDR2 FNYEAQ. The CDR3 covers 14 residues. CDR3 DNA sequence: TGTGCCAGCAGCTTAGTCGGGAGGGCCTACGAGCAGTACTTC. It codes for CASSLVGRAYEQYF.

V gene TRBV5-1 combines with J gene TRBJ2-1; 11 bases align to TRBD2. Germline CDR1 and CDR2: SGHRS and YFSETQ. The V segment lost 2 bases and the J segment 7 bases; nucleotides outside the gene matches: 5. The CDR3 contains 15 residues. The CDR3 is CASSFLAGGVNEQFF. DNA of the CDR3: TGCGCCAGCAGCTTTCTAGCGGGAGGAGTAAATGAGCAGTTCTTC.

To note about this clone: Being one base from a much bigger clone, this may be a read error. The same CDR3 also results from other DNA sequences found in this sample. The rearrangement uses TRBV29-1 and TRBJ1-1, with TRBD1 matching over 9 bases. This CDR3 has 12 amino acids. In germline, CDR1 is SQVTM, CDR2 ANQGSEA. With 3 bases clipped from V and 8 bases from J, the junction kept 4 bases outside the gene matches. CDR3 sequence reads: CSVERQGEEAFF. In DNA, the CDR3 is TGCAGCGTTGAGAGACAGGGGGAGGAAGCTTTCTTT.

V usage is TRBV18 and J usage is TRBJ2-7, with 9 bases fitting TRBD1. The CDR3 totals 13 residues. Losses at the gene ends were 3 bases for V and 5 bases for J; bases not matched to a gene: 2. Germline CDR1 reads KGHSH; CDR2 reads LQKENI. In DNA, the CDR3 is TGTGCCAGCTCACCGGGGACAGGGAACGAGCAGTACTTC. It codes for CASSPGTGNEQYF.